This entry lists 5 T cell receptor beta chains sequenced from one sample in a study of blood T cell repertoires in COVID-19. The repertoire was sequenced with immunoSEQ multiplex PCR; TCRdb's copy has only in-frame clones and lacks some. Here the sample spans about 270,000 clones, approximately 90% being singletons. Sequencing was carried out using PBMCs or T cells enriched from blood (not recorded which). The receptors stem from a woman aged 35 to 49 with acute COVID-19.

The V and J genes are TRBV25-1 and TRBJ1-5; tentatively, D is TRBD1 (5 bases). CDR3 length equals 13 residues. V dropped 3 bases and J dropped 5 bases, with 8 bases sitting between them. CDR1 is MGHDK, CDR2 SYGVNS, per germline. The DNA for the CDR3 is TGTGCCAGCAGTGACAGGGTCGATCAGCCCCAGCATTTT. Translating gives CASSDRVDQPQHF.

The V call is TRBV6-5, the J call TRBJ2-1; 11 nucleotides match TRBD2. After removal of 5 bases from V and 4 bases from J, the junction contained 4 bases not matched to a gene. CDR1 is MNHEY and CDR2 is SVGAGI in the germline V gene. CDR3 length equals 15 residues. CDR3 region: CASSKGLAAYNEQFF. CDR3 bases: TGTGCCAGCAGTAAGGGACTAGCGGCTTACAATGAGCAGTTCTTC.

The gene calls are TRBV7-2 and TRBJ2-3; the D gene is possibly TRBD2 (6 bases). The CDR3 totals 16 residues. The V gene's germline CDR1 is SGHTA and CDR2 FQGNSA. V dropped 5 bases and J dropped 1 base, with 16 bases sitting between them. The CDR3 coding sequence is TGTGCCAGCAGCCCGCGGGCCGGGAGAGGCACAGATACGCAGTATTTT. Translation: CASSPRAGRGTDTQYF.

As DNA, the CDR3 is TGTGCCAGCAGCTTAGGACAGGCGGGAGGAGAAAAACTGTTTTTT. Protein: CASSLGQAGGEKLFF. The chain uses TRBV7-9 and TRBJ1-4, with a possible D match to TRBD1 (6 bases). This CDR3 spans 15 amino acids. The germline V gene has CDR1 SEHNR and CDR2 FQNEAQ (reference sequence). V dropped 1 base and J dropped 8 bases, with 14 bases sitting between them.

The chain uses TRBV18 and TRBJ2-7; tentative D call: TRBD1 (5 bases). CDR1 and CDR2 from the germline V gene are KGHSH and LQKENI. This CDR3 is 15 amino acids long. V was cut by 2 bases and J by 4 bases, with 15 bases left in between. The CDR3 sequence: CASSPGPRALYEQYF. The CDR3 DNA reads as TGTGCCAGCTCACCAGGCCCCAGGGCTCTGTACGAGCAGTACTTC.